Many counts were recorded for the clone carrying this T cell receptor beta chain. Antigen: not known. The record originates from a study of breast tumors, draining lymph nodes, adjacent tissues. Samples came from axillary lymph nodes draining the breast cancer. Study findings and constraints: Tumor TCR diversity was below lymph nodes but above nontumor tissue.

TCRdb reprocessed the multiplex PCR reads via MiXCR and lists one record per CDR3 protein. Found here are more than 100,000 distinct CDR3 sequences, around 22% of them singletons; the top ten hold more than 2.5%. The V segment lost 0 bases and the J segment 7 bases; nucleotides outside the gene matches: 9. Germline CDR1 and CDR2: DFQATT and SNEGSKA (reference sequence). This CDR3 contains 15 residues. The sequencing input was axillary lymph node tissue. This sequence was found in a female donor with breast cancer. Some clones in this sample may be carry-over from other donors' samples. V is TRBV20-1 and J is TRBJ2-3; 8 positions agree with TRBD2. The CDR3 region is CSARDPAGVVNTQYF. DNA for the CDR3: TGCAGTGCTAGAGATCCAGCGGGAGTAGTAAATACGCAGTATTTT.